This TCR beta chain was found in a study of siplizumab effects on memory and regulatory T cells. General study findings and limits: Alloreactive sequences tracing back to unstimulated CD4+ memory cells were significantly reduced by siplizumab. Naive versus memory phenotype went unassigned for roughly 80-96% of proliferating CD4+ or CD8+ clones.

Data came from immunoSEQ multiplex PCR; TCRdb stores just in-frame clones and leaves some out. Here the sample spans 90,000 to 95,000 clones, approximately 93% being singletons. On this clone itself: As yet, its antigen is unknown.

The CDR3 consists of 15 residues. With V trimmed by 3 bases and J by 0 bases, 2 bases remained unmatched. From germline, CDR1 is SQVTM and CDR2 ANQGSEA. The chain uses TRBV29-1 and TRBJ2-6; 7 bases map to TRBD1. The sequencing input was CD8+ T cells sorted from blood. This TCR was sampled from a human donor in good health. CDR3 amino acids: CSVEQGDSGANVLTF. Written as DNA, the CDR3 is TGCAGCGTTGAGCAGGGGGACTCTGGGGCCAACGTCCTGACTTTC.